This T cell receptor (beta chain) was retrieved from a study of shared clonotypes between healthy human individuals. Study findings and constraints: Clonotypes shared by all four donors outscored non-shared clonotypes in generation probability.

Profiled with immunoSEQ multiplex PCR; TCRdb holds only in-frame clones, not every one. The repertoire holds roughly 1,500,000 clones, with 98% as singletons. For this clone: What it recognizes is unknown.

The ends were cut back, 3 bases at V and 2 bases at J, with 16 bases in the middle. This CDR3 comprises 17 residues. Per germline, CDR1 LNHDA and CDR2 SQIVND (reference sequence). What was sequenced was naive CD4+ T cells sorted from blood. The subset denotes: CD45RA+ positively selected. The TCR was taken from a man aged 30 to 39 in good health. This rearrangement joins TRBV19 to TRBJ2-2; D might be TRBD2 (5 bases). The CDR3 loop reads CASSMEETSRNTGELFF. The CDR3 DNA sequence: TGTGCCAGTAGTATGGAGGAGACATCTAGAAACACCGGGGAGCTGTTTTTT.